This entry lists 31 T cell receptor beta chains sequenced from one sample in a study of CD8+CD57+ T cells in acquired aplastic anemia. Genomic DNA was employed as the template in profiling TCR beta VDJ and CDR3. TCRdb used MiXCR to reprocess the reads, holding one entry per CDR3 protein. The sample consists of some 42,000 distinct CDR3 sequences, around 67% of them appearing once. The sequencing sample was made of sorted CD4+, CD8+, or CD8+CD57+ T cells (not recorded which) from PBMCs. The origin of the receptors is a human donor in good health, serving as a control.

This clonotype has more than one count but fewer than ten. The rearrangement joins TRBV29-1 to TRBJ1-2; D possibly corresponds to TRBD1 (5 bases). CDR3 length: 15 amino acids. Trimming shortened V by 3 bases and J by 1 base, and 15 bases separated the two germline ends. From germline, CDR1 is SQVTM and CDR2 ANQGSEA. As DNA, the CDR3 is TGCAGCGTTGATGTCCCCAGGGCCTATAACTATGGCTACACCTTC. Its translation is CSVDVPRAYNYGYTF.

V usage is TRBV24-1 and J usage is TRBJ2-1; 7 bases agree with TRBD1. The CDR3 totals 15 residues. Trimming removed 5 bases from V and 3 bases from J; junction bases left unmatched: 6. Per the germline V gene, CDR1 is KGHDR and CDR2 is SFDVKD. CDR3 nucleotides: TGTGCCACCAGTGTCCCGGGACAGTTCTACAATGAGCAGTTCTTC. Its protein product is CATSVPGQFYNEQFF.

The V call is TRBV7-9, the J call TRBJ2-3; no definite D call. This CDR3 is built from 13 residues. Per the germline V gene, CDR1 is SEHNR and CDR2 is FQNEAQ (reference sequence). With 4 bases removed from V and 6 bases from J, the gap between germline ends came to 11 bases. CDR3 residues: CASSSNPGDTQYF. CDR3 in DNA: TGTGCCAGCAGCTCGAACCCTGGGGATACGCAGTATTTT.

The chain is built from TRBV2 and TRBJ2-1; TRBD2 aligns across 12 bases. Trimming cost V 5 bases and J 14 bases; bases outside gene matches: 10. CDR1 and CDR2 (germline): SNHLY, FYNNEI. The CDR3 is 14 amino acids. CDR3 sequence reads: CASSPLSSGGGKFF. CDR3 bases: TGTGCCAGCAGTCCCCTCTCTAGCGGGGGGGGGAAGTTCTTC.

The CDR3 DNA reads as TGTGCCAGCAGCTTAGGACTAGCGGGCCCCATACCAGGTACGCAGTATTTT. Translation gives CASSLGLAGPIPGTQYF. This sequence joins TRBV11-2 and TRBJ2-3, with 10 bases fitting TRBD2. The CDR3 totals 17 residues. The germline V gene encodes CDR1 SGHAT and CDR2 FQNNGV. V lost 1 base to trimming and J lost 8 bases; unmatched junction nucleotides: 12.

The V gene is TRBV9, the J gene TRBJ2-1, with D unresolved. This CDR3 comprises 10 residues. Germline V gives CDR1 SGDLS, CDR2 YYNGEE. Trimming pared 7 bases from V and 1 base from J, leaving 0 bases between. The CDR3 loop is CASSYNEQFF. The CDR3 coding sequence is TGTGCCAGCTCCTACAATGAGCAGTTCTTC.

The chain couples TRBV29-1 to TRBJ2-1; 9 bases align to TRBD2. V shed 6 bases and J 6 bases; nucleotides not matched to a gene: 9. This CDR3 region has 14 residues. Germline assignment: CDR1 SQVTM and CDR2 ANQGSEA. This chain's CDR3 is CSVGGGGLGNEQFF. CDR3 in DNA: TGCAGCGTCGGCGGGGGGGGCCTGGGCAATGAGCAGTTCTTC.

This clonotype was picked up one time. The J gene is TRBJ2-1, the V gene TRBV20-1; 7 nucleotides match TRBD1. CDR3 length: 14 amino acids. J was trimmed by 7 bases and V by 3 bases; bases with no gene match: 9. The germline gives CDR1 DFQATT, CDR2 SNEGSKA (reference sequence). The CDR3 spells CSARPGTDLNEQFF. CDR3 nucleotide sequence: TGCAGTGCTAGGCCCGGGACAGACCTTAATGAGCAGTTCTTC.

This clonotype was observed a few times. This chain uses TRBV29-1 with TRBJ2-7; 7 bases are shared with TRBD2. Germline CDR1 SQVTM, CDR2 ANQGSEA. The CDR3 consists of 16 residues. V gave up 4 bases and J gave up 7 bases; unmatched junction bases: 19. CDR3 sequence reads: CSVVRGGVDGTGEQYF. DNA for the CDR3: TGCAGCGTTGTTCGTGGGGGGGTTGATGGGACCGGGGAGCAGTACTTC.

The CDR3 spells CASSHRGGINQPQHF. In nucleotides, the CDR3 is TGTGCCAGCAGTCACAGGGGAGGCATCAATCAGCCCCAGCATTTT. This chain uses TRBV12-3 or TRBV12-4 with TRBJ1-5; 7 nucleotides line up with TRBD1. V dropped 5 bases and J dropped 3; count of bases not matched to a gene: 7. This CDR3 region has 15 residues.

This chain connects TRBV29-1 to TRBJ2-7; TRBD2 might be the D (6 bases). This CDR3 spans 14 amino acids. Germline CDR1 is SQVTM and CDR2 is ANQGSEA. V gave up 3 bases and J gave up 2 bases, with 14 bases separating them. CDR3 DNA sequence: TGCAGCGTTGATAGAGAGGGGAGGCCCTACGAGCAGTACTTC. Protein product: CSVDREGRPYEQYF.

The chain recombines TRBV10-1 with TRBJ2-5; TRBD1 matches at 8 bases. V shed 3 bases, J shed 5 bases, and the junction held 5 bases outside the gene matches. CDR1 WNHNN and CDR2 SYGVQD come from the germline V gene (reference sequence). The CDR3 runs to 14 residues. CDR3 in DNA: TGCGCCAGCAGTGACCCAGGGGGCGGCGAGACCCAGTACTTC. This codes for CASSDPGGGETQYF.

This clonotype was observed a single time. The chain couples TRBV25-1 to TRBJ1-5; 10 nucleotides align to TRBD1. The germline gives CDR1 MGHDK, CDR2 SYGVNS. Trimming at V came to 5 bases and at J to 3 bases, leaving 4 bases not matched to a gene. This CDR3 spans 15 amino acids. The CDR3: CASSPGQGYNQPQHF. Here the CDR3 DNA reads TGTGCCAGCAGTCCGGGACAGGGGTACAATCAGCCCCAGCATTTT. The variable domain in full, completed from reference TRBV25-1 and TRBJ1-5, reads EADIYQTPRYLVIGTGKKITLECSQTMGHDKMYWYQQDPGMELHLIHYSYGVNSTEKGDLSSESTVSRIRTEHFPLTLESARPSHTSQYLCASSPGQGYNQPQHFGDGTRLSIL.

The chain joins TRBV12-3 or TRBV12-4 to TRBJ2-7; possibly TRBD1 for D (5 bases). The CDR3 spans 14 residues. Between the trimmed V and J ends, which lost 2 bases and 2 bases, there was a span of 10 bases. The CDR3 spells CASSLWSGTYEQYF. In DNA form, the CDR3 reads TGTGCCAGCAGTTTATGGTCAGGGACCTACGAGCAGTACTTC.

V usage is TRBV19 and J usage is TRBJ1-1, with D hard to call. The CDR3 spans 15 residues. CDR1 and CDR2 from the germline V gene are LNHDA and SQIVND (reference sequence). V was trimmed by 3 bases and J by 0 bases, leaving 11 bases between them. The CDR3 bases are TGTGCCAGTAGTATGAAAGTGGGCATGAACACTGAAGCTTTCTTT. This encodes CASSMKVGMNTEAFF.

The rearrangement joins TRBV24-1 to TRBJ2-6, with D maybe TRBD1 (6 bases). CDR3 size: 17 residues. The V gene lost 4 bases and the J gene lost 4 bases, with 16 bases spanning the gap. The germline CDR1 and CDR2 sequences are KGHDR and SFDVKD. The CDR3 coding sequence is TGTGCCACCAGTGACCTCCAGGGGCCGGGAGGGGCCAACGTCCTGACTTTC. Translated, it gives CATSDLQGPGGANVLTF.

The chain uses TRBV10-3 and TRBJ2-7; 8 bases map to TRBD1. Losses at the gene ends were 6 bases for V and 4 bases for J; bases not matched to a gene: 8. The CDR3 has 14 amino acids. The germline V gene has CDR1 ENHRY and CDR2 SYGVKD. CDR3 amino acids: CAISTGDRRYEQYF. The CDR3 nucleotides are TGTGCCATCAGCACAGGGGACAGGAGGTACGAGCAGTACTTC.

This clonotype was found a few times. The rearrangement uses TRBV9 and TRBJ1-6; possible D gene TRBD1, 5 bases. This CDR3 is built from 15 residues. Deletions cut 3 bases from V and 5 bases from J, with 12 bases between. Germline V gives CDR1 SGDLS, CDR2 YYNGEE. The CDR3 DNA reads TGTGCCAGCAGCGCCGGGACGGTAAATAATTCACCCCTCCACTTT. This codes for CASSAGTVNNSPLHF.

The rearrangement uses TRBV7-8 and TRBJ2-2, with 7 bases aligning to TRBD2. Germline CDR1 and CDR2: SGHVS and FQNEAQ. The CDR3 consists of 17 residues. V was clipped by 2 bases and J by 7 bases; unmatched bases: 13. The CDR3 DNA reads as TGTGCCAGCAGCTTAATTACGACTAGCCGGATTGTCGGGGAGCTGTTTTTT. This translates into CASSLITTSRIVGELFF.

This clonotype was observed at least ten times. The V and J genes are TRBV4-3 and TRBJ2-1, with TRBD1 matching 11 bases. The CDR3 runs 14 residues. V dropped 2 bases and J dropped 8; count of bases not matched to a gene: 2. Germline V CDR1 and CDR2: LGHNA, YSLEER. In DNA form, the CDR3 reads TGCGCCAGCAGCCAATGGGACAGGGGGTATGAGCAGTTCTTC. Translation gives CASSQWDRGYEQFF.

The chain is built from TRBV10-3 and TRBJ2-7; 14 nucleotides align to TRBD2. Germline CDR1 reads ENHRY; CDR2 reads SYGVKD. The CDR3 sequence is 17 residues long. V lost 6 bases, J lost 0 bases, and 7 bases stayed unmatched. DNA of the CDR3: TGTGCCATCAGGGGACTAGCGGGAGCGCAAAGCTCCTACGAGCAGTACTTC. This codes for CAIRGLAGAQSSYEQYF.

There are a few counts of this clonotype. This CDR3 is CATSDKQGWGDTQYF. The CDR3 bases are TGTGCCACCAGTGATAAACAGGGTTGGGGAGATACGCAGTATTTT. J is TRBJ2-3 and V is TRBV24-1; D perhaps matches TRBD1 (6 bases). V was trimmed by 3 bases and J by 5 bases, leaving 14 bases between them. The CDR3 length is 15 residues. The germline V gene encodes CDR1 KGHDR and CDR2 SFDVKD.

CDR3 sequence: CAISESGRETQYF. The CDR3 nucleotides read TGTGCCATCAGTGAGTCCGGCAGGGAGACCCAGTACTTC. The chain uses TRBV10-3 and TRBJ2-5; no firm D call. Germline CDR1 is ENHRY and CDR2 is SYGVKD. The CDR3 contains 13 residues. V lost 0 bases and J lost 5, with 7 bases in between.

This clonotype occurred a few times. This chain links TRBV14 with TRBJ1-1, with TRBD1 as a possible D gene (6 bases). Between the trimmed V and J ends, which lost 1 base and 1 base, there was a span of 19 bases. The germline V gene encodes CDR1 SGHDN and CDR2 FVKESK. CDR3 length: 18 residues. The CDR3 DNA reads TGTGCCAGCAGCCAAGTCCAGGGGCGCCCACAGGGGAACACTGAAGCTTTCTTT. Amino acids: CASSQVQGRPQGNTEAFF.

The rearrangement links TRBV29-1 to TRBJ1-1; the D gene is possibly TRBD1 (5 bases). V was cut by 8 bases and J by 0 bases, with 13 bases left in between. The CDR3 has 13 amino acids. Germline V gene sequence: CDR1 SQVTM, CDR2 ANQGSEA. The CDR3 is CSFLWGLNTEAFF. CDR3 nucleotides: TGCAGCTTCCTATGGGGGTTGAACACTGAAGCTTTCTTT. Complete variable domain (other parts from reference TRBV29-1 and TRBJ1-1): SAVISQKPSRDICQRGTSLTIQCQVDSQVTMMFWYRQQPGQSLTLIATANQGSEATYESGFVIDKFPISRPNLTFSTLTVSNMSPEDSSIYLCSFLWGLNTEAFFGQGTRLTVV.

J is TRBJ1-2 and V is TRBV7-4; the D gene is possibly TRBD1 (5 bases). Germline CDR1 SGHVT, CDR2 SQSDAQ. V dropped 4 bases and J dropped 4 bases, with 22 bases sitting between them. The CDR3 has 17 amino acids. CDR3 DNA sequence: TGTGCCAGCAGCTCAAACAAGGGGCAGGACCAATCCTATGGCTACACCTTC. It specifies CASSSNKGQDQSYGYTF.

This clonotype occurred many times. The chain is built from TRBV12-3 or TRBV12-4 and TRBJ2-7; 9 positions match TRBD1. The CDR3 loop spans 15 amino acids. Germline trimming cut 5 bases from V and 1 base from J; bases unmatched to any gene: 6. This chain's CDR3 is CASSDGTGKSYEQYF. The CDR3 region has the DNA TGTGCCAGCAGTGATGGGACAGGGAAATCCTACGAGCAGTACTTC.

V and J are TRBV11-2 and TRBJ2-2, with D perhaps matching TRBD2 (5 bases). Trimming stripped 7 bases from V and 4 bases from J, with 16 bases between. CDR3 length: 15 residues. Germline V lookup: CDR1 SGHAT, CDR2 FQNNGV. The CDR3 region is CASTSPRRRTGELFF. The CDR3 DNA sequence: TGTGCCAGCACCTCTCCACGGAGGCGCACCGGGGAGCTGTTTTTT.

By share, this clonotype counts as medium-sized. This chain joins TRBV7-2 and TRBJ2-3; D gene ambiguous. Germline CDR1 reads SGHTA; CDR2 reads FQGNSA. Trimming took 3 bases from V and 0 from J, leaving 4 bases between them. This CDR3 spans 13 amino acids. CDR3 nucleotides: TGTGCCAGCAGCTTTCCGAGCACAGATACGCAGTATTTT. Translated: CASSFPSTDTQYF.

Notes on this clonotype: The CDR3 does not close with the conserved phenylalanine or tryptophan, likely indicating a read error. The J gene is TRBJ1-5, the V gene TRBV2; 7 bases match TRBD1. J gave up 6 bases and V 2 bases, and 10 bases lay outside the gene matches. The CDR3 is 16 residues long. CDR1 is SNHLY and CDR2 is FYNNEI in the germline V gene. This CDR3 is CASSESTGTLSQPQHL. The DNA for the CDR3 is TGTGCCAGCAGTGAATCGACAGGGACTTTAAGTCAGCCCCAGCATCTT.

With respect to this clonotype: An end of the junction differs from the germline gene, which may be a read error. The J gene is TRBJ2-7, the V gene TRBV10-2; 11 bases agree with TRBD1. This CDR3 has 12 residues. Germline V CDR1 and CDR2: WSHSY, SAAADI. The CDR3 loop is CASNAGTGGRDF. In nucleotides, the CDR3 is TGCGCCAGCAACGCCGGGACAGGGGGGAGAGACTTC.